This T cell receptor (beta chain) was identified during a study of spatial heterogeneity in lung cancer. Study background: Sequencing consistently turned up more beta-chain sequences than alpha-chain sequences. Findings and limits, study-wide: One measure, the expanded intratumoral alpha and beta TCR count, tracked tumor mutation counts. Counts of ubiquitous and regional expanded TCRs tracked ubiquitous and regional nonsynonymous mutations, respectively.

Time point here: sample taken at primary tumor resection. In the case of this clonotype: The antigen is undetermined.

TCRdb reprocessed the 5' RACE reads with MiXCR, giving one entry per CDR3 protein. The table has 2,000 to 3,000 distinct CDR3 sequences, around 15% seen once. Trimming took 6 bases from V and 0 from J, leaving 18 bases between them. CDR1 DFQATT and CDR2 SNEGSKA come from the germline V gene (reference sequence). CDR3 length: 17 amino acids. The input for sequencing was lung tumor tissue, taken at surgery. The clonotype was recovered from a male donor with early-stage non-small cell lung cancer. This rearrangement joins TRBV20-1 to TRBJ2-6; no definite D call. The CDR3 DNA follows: TGCAGTGCCAACCCTTTGGACCGCTACTCTGGGGCCAACGTCCTGACTTTC. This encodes CSANPLDRYSGANVLTF.